This entry concerns a single TCR beta chain. These data come from a study of T cell responses to AZD1222 COVID-19 vaccine. Produced via immunoSEQ multiplex PCR; TCRdb's table is partial and in-frame only. The sample lists about 45,000 clones, 80% occurring once. The CDR3 runs 10 residues. V lost 0 bases and J lost 11, with 6 bases in between. The sequence derives from an adult in good health. The genes are TRBV5-3 and TRBJ2-7; D is unclear. TRBV5-3 is recorded as an ORF, its role being uncertain. The input for sequencing was peripheral blood, taken on day 0 of AZD1222 vaccination. The CDR3 loop is CARSLGQEYF. The CDR3 nucleotides are TGTGCCAGAAGCTTGGGCCAGGAGTACTTC.